This T cell receptor beta chain was sequenced in a study of CD8+ T cells in alopecia areata. General study findings and limits: Tofacitinib significantly decreased scalp clonality and expanded CD8+ clones among top 100.

This clone has only a few counts. Antigen specificity is unknown. The CDR3 is 13 amino acids. V gave up 2 bases and J gave up 10 bases; unmatched junction bases: 4. Looked up from germline, CDR1 is MGHDK and CDR2 is SYGVNS. This sample's treatment: oral pan-JAK inhibitor, 5-10 mg twice daily. Specimens obtained from alopecia areata patients comprised lesional scalp punch biopsies and peripheral blood. RNA was isolated and reverse transcribed to cDNA, the sequencing template. Clones were read by immunoSEQ multiplex PCR, and TCRdb kept only the in-frame ones, dropping some. The sample carries about 200,000 clones, under 75% recorded once.

The sequence was collected from a human donor with alopecia areata. The specimen comprised CD4+ T cells sorted from blood, sampled at week 4, from a patient treated with tofacitinib. The chain couples TRBV25-1 to TRBJ1-1; 10 nucleotides agree with TRBD1. The CDR3 reads CASSEGTGARAFF. CDR3 bases: TGTGCCAGCAGTGAAGGGACAGGGGCGCGAGCTTTCTTT.